This TCR beta chain was found in a study of human thymus T cells. The CDR3 has 18 amino acids. Germline assignment: CDR1 SGHDT and CDR2 YYEEEE. V dropped 0 bases and J dropped 2 bases, with 18 bases sitting between them. Measured with immunoSEQ multiplex PCR; TCRdb has only the in-frame clones, and not every one. The data hold 60,000 to 75,000 clones, with 85% to 95% observed a single time. Corrective cardiac operations yielded the resected thymus tissue. Congenital heart defects were the reason for the corrective surgery that the donors, healthy Finnish infants, were having. Comment on this clone: The antigen is undetermined.

Study observations and caveats: Thymic and blood repertoires showed apparently biased V and J gene usage. Unrelated individuals had highly overlapping thymic repertoires, as reported in related research.

The genes are TRBV5-6 and TRBJ1-3; D remains ambiguous. This clonotype originated in a girl under three years old with a congenital heart defect but otherwise immunologically healthy. The specimen sequenced was thymus tissue. CDR3 in amino acids: CASSLVSRELEPGNTIYF. For the CDR3, the DNA is TGTGCCAGCAGCTTGGTTAGTCGAGAATTAGAGCCTGGAAACACCATATATTTT.